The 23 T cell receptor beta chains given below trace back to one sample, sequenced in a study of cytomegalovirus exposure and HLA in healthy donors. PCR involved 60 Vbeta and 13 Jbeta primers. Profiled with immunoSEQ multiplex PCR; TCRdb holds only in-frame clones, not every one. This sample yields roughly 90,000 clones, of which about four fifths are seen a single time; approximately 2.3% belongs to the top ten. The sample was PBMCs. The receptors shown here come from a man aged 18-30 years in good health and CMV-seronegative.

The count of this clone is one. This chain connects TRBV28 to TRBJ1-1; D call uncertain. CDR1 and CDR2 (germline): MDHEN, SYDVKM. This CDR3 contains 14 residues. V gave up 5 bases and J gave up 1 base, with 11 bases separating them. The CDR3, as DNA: TGTGCCAGCAGTCGTCGGGGTGGGAACACTGAAGCTTTCTTT. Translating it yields CASSRRGGNTEAFF.

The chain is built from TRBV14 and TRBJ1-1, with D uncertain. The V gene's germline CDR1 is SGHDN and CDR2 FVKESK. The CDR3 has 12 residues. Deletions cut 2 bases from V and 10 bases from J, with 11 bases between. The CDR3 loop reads CASSQWAPRAFF. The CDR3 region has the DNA TGTGCCAGCAGCCAATGGGCCCCCCGAGCTTTCTTT.

The CDR3 bases are TGTGCCAGCAGCCGTCACTTTCGGGACAACCAAATCGGAGCTTTCTTT. This codes for CASSRHFRDNQIGAFF. V is TRBV5-4 and J is TRBJ1-1; D is perhaps TRBD1 (6 bases). CDR3 length equals 16 residues. Germline CDR1 reads SGHNT; CDR2 reads YYREEE (reference sequence). Trimming took off 4 bases at V and 10 bases at J, with 26 bases between the two ends. Complete variable domain (other parts from reference TRBV5-4 and TRBJ1-1): ETGVTQSPTHLIKTRGQQVTLRCSSQSGHNTVSWYQQALGQGPQFIFQYYREEENGRGNFPPRFSGLQFPNYSSELNVNALELDDSALYLCASSRHFRDNQIGAFFGQGTRLTVV.

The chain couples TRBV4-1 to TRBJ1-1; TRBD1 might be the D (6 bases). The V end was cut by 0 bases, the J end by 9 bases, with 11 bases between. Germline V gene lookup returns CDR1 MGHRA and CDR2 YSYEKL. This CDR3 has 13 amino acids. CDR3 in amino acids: CASSQDRDTKAFF. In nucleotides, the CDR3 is TGCGCCAGCAGCCAAGATCGGGACACAAAAGCTTTCTTT.

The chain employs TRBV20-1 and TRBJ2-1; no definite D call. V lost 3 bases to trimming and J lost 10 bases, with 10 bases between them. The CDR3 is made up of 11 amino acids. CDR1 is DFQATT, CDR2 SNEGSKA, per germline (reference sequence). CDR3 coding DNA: TGCAGTGCTAGGCCAATTGGCGAGCAGTTCTTC. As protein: CSARPIGEQFF.

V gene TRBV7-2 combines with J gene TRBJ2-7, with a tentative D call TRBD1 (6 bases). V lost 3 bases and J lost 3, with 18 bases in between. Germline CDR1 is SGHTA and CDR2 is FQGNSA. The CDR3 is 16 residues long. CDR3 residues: CASSLRWTRGDYEQYF. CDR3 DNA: TGTGCCAGCAGCTTGAGGTGGACCAGGGGTGACTACGAGCAGTACTTC.

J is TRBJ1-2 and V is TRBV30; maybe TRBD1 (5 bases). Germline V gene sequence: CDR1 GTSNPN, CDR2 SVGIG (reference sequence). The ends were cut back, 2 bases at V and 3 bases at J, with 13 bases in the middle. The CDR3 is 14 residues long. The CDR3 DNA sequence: TGTGCCTGGAGTAGGGATAAGGGGTACTATGGCTACACCTTC. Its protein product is CAWSRDKGYYGYTF.

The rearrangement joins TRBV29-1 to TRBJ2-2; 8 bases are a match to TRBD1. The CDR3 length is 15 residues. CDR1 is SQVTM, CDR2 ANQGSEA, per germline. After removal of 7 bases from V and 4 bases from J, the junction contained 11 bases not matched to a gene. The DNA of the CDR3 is TGCAGCGCACAAAGAGGGACAGGACTCACCGGGGAGCTGTTTTTT. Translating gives CSAQRGTGLTGELFF.

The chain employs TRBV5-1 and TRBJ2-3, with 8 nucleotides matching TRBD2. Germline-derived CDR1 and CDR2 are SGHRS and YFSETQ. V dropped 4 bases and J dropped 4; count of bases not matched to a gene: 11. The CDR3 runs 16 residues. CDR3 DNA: TGCGCCAGCAGCCAAGCGGGAGACCGGGGCTCAGATACGCAGTATTTT. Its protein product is CASSQAGDRGSDTQYF.

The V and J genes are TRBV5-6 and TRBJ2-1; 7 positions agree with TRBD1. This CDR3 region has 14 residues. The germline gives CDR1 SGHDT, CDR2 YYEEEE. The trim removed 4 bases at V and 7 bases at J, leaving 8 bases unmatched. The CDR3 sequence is CASSTDRWGNEQFF. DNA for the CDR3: TGTGCCAGCAGCACGGACAGGTGGGGGAATGAGCAGTTCTTC. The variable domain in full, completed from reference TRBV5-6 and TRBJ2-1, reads DAGVTQSPTHLIKTRGQQVTLRCSPKSGHDTVSWYQQALGQGPQFIFQYYEEEERQRGNFPDRFSGHQFPNYSSELNVNALLLGDSALYLCASSTDRWGNEQFFGPGTRLTVL.

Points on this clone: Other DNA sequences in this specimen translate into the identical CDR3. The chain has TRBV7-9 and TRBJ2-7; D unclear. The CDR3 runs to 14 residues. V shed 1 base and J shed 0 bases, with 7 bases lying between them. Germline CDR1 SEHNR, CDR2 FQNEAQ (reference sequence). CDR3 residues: CASSLVGGSYEQYF. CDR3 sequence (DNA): TGTGCCAGCAGCTTAGTAGGCGGCTCCTACGAGCAGTACTTC.

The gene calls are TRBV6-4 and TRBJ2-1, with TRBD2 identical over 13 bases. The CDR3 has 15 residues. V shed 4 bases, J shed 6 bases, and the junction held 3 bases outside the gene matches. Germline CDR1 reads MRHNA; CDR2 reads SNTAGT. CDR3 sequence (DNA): TGTGCCAGCAGTGTGGGACTAGCGGGGTCCAATGAGCAGTTCTTC. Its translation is CASSVGLAGSNEQFF.

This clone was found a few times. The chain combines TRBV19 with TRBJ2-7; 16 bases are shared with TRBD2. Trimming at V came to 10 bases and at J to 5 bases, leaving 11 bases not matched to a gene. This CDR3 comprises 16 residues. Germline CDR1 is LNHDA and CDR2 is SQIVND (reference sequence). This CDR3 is CATTGLAGGPVDEQYF. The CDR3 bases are TGTGCCACCACGGGACTAGCGGGAGGGCCTGTCGACGAGCAGTACTTC. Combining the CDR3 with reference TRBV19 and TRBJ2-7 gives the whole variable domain DGGITQSPKYLFRKEGQNVTLSCEQNLNHDAMYWYRQDPGQGLRLIYYSQIVNDFQKGDIAEGYSVSREKKESFPLTVTSAQKNPTAFYLCATTGLAGGPVDEQYFGPGTRLTVT.

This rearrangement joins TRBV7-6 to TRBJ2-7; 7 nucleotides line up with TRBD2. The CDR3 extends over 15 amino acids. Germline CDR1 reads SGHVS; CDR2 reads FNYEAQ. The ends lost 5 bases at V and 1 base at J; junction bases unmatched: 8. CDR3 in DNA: TGTGCCAGCAGCAGCGGGGCTCCGACTTCCTACGAGCAGTACTTC. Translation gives CASSSGAPTSYEQYF.

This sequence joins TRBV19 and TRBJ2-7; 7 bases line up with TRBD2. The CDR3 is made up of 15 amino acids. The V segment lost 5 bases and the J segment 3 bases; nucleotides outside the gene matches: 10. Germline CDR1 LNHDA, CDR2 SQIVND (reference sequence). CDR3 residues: CASSPGGGPFYEQYF. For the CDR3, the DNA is TGTGCCAGTAGTCCCGGGGGAGGGCCCTTCTACGAGCAGTACTTC.

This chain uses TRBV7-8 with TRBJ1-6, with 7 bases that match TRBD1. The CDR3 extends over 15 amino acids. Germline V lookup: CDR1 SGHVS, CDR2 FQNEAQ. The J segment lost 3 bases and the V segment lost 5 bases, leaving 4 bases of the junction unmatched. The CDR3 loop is CASSAGQDYNSPLHF. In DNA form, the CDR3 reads TGTGCCAGCAGCGCAGGACAGGACTATAATTCACCCCTCCACTTT.

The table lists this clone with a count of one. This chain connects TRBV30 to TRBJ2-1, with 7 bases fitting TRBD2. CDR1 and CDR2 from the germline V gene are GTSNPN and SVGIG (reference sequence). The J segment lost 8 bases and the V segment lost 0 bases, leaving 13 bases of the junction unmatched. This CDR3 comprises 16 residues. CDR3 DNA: TGTGCCTGGAGTGTAGGTCGGCGCGGGAGTGCTGATGAGCAGTTCTTC. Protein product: CAWSVGRRGSADEQFF.

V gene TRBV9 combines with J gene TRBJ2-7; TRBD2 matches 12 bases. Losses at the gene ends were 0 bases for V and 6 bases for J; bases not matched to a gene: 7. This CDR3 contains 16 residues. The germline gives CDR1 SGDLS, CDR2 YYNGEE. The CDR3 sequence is CASSVDPSGRASEQYF. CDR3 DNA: TGTGCCAGCAGCGTAGATCCTAGCGGGAGGGCCTCCGAGCAGTACTTC.

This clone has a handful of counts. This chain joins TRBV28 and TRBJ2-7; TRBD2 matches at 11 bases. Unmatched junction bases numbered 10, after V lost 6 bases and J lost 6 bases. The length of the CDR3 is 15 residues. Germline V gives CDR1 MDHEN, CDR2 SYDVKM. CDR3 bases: TGTGCCAGCAGACCTAGTAGCGGGAGGGCGGGCGAGCAGTACTTC. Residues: CASRPSSGRAGEQYF.

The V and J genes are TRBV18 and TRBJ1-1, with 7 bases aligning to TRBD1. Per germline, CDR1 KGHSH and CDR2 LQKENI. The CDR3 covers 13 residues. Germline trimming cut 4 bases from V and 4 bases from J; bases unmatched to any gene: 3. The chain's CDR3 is CASSQGGITEAFF. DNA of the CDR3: TGTGCCAGCTCACAAGGGGGCATCACTGAAGCTTTCTTT.

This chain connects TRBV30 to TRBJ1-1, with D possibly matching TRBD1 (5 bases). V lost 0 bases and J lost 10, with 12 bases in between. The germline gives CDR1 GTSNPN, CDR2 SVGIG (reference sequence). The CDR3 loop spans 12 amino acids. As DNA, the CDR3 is TGTGCCTGGAGTGTTTCCGGGGGTGTAGCTTTCTTT. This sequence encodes CAWSVSGGVAFF.

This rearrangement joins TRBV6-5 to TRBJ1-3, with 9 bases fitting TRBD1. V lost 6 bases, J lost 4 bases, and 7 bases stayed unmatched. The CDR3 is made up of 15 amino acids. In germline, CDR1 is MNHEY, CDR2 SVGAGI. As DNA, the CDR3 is TGTGCCAGCAGCCCACAGGGGGCGAAAGGAAACACCATATATTTT. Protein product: CASSPQGAKGNTIYF.

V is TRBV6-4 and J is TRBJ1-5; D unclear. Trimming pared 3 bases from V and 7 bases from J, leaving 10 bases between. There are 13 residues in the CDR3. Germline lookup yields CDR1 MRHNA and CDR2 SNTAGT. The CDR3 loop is CASSDEEGQPQHF. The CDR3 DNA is TGTGCCAGCAGTGATGAGGAGGGCCAGCCCCAGCATTTT.